This TCR gamma chain was sequenced during a study of intestinal T cells in coeliac disease (dated by TCRdb to about 2020). General notes on the study: Coeliac patients were much younger than controls, with mean ages of around 15 versus 51 years in the TRG cohort. A second, larger TCR-gamma (TRG) cohort included duodenal biopsies from roughly 36 coeliac disease patients and over 20 non-coeliac controls. The TCR-delta (TRD) cohort included duodenal biopsies from approximately 11 coeliac disease patients and approximately 11 non-coeliac controls.

V is pruned by 3 bases and J by 1 base, leaving 2 bases of the junction without a gene match. From the cysteine through the phenylalanine, the CDR3 covers 14 amino acids. The retained sequence is limited to the CDR3, 42 bases, with the frame set at the first base. From a lookup of the germline V gene, CDR1 and CDR2 are VENAVY and YDSYNSRV. Only a few counts were recorded for this clone. Its recognized antigen is unknown. No base quality values were provided; no much bigger clone lies one nucleotide off. For each case, genomic DNA was isolated from ten 5-um FFPE scrolls with the QIAamp DNA FFPE tissue kit. To test whether coeliac disease can be classified from the TCR repertoire, the study used fully anonymised formalin-fixed paraffin-embedded duodenal biopsies that were not needed for diagnosis. Receptor libraries were prepared by multiplex PCR. Sequencing took place on an Ion Torrent PGM. The LymphoTrack kit, which has primers carrying Illumina adapters, was used to amplify TRG repertoires from approximately 210 ng of biopsy DNA. TRG amplicons were purified with AMPure XP beads, quantified on a 2100 Bioanalyzer, and pooled equimolarly. TRG libraries were sequenced on an Ion PGM instrument. The published analysis was carried out like this. Reads in which more than 10% of nucleotides fell below the per-patient third-quartile quality score were removed with FastX. IMGT/HighV-QUEST was used to align reads in order to assign V, D and J genes, locate CDR3 regions and judge functionality. Sequences were converted to amino acids, and every sequence predicted to be non-functional was removed. CDR3s were split into kmers with and without positional annotation, PCA was performed on kmer frequencies, and samples were clustered using all 1023 combinations of PCs 1-10. Leave-one-out cross-validation was used to validate the classification, with parameters re-optimised on the remaining samples in each round. Shannon diversity was calculated using the vegan R package from repeated random subsamples equal to the lowest read count. TCRdb recomputed clones from the public reads with CATT; identical DNA rows were then combined. TCRdb's processing, not the authors' own work, is the source of the V and J calls. This sample lists about 2,500 gamma-chain clones; 45% to 50% were detected once. Jointly, the top ten make up less than 5.5% of the sample.

General conclusions and limits of the study: Repeated CDR3 amino acid sequences could not be distinguished from PCR duplicates. FFPE-derived DNA was found to be relatively degraded, and loss of a proportion of TCR sequences in each sample was likely caused by this degradation. TRD kmer-based clustering correctly classified all 20 or so biopsies in training, with a reported leave-one-out accuracy of 80% to 95%. A significant age difference was observed between coeliac and control groups, although significant classification was not yielded by an age-split analysis. Of approximately 54 biopsies, around 50 (around 94%) were correctly classified by TRG clustering, which had a reported leave-one-out accuracy of around 87%.

This receptor was obtained from a human donor with celiac disease. The sample comprised a duodenal biopsy. The V gene is TRGV8 and the J gene is TRGJP2. The CDR3 is CATWDGSSDWIKTF. The DNA sequence is given as TGTGCCACCTGGGATGGTAGTAGTGATTGGATCAAGACGTTT.